The rows below give T cell receptor beta chains drawn from one sample of a study of cytomegalovirus exposure and HLA in healthy donors. Method: immunoSEQ multiplex PCR; TCRdb's copy keeps in-frame clones and lacks some. Here the sample spans 150,000 to 200,000 clones, 75% to 90% being singletons. Sequencing used PBMCs. Every receptor here comes from a man aged 50-59 years in good health and CMV-seropositive. CDR3s include the opening cysteine and the closing phenylalanine or tryptophan. A D gene is named only where the DNA matches it firmly. The size entry is marked missing in some rows and otherwise reads once, few, many or a size class.

abundance	d_gene	v_gene	j_gene	CDR3aa	CDR3nt
-	-	TRBV4-2	TRBJ1-5	CASSQDGDIDQPQHF	TGTGCCAGCAGCCAAGACGGGGACATTGACCAGCCCCAGCATTTT
-	-	TRBV5-1	TRBJ2-1	CASSLESGSYNEQFF	TGCGCCAGCAGCTTGGAAAGCGGCTCCTACAATGAGCAGTTCTTC
-	-	TRBV5-1	TRBJ2-6	CASSPGGQSGANVLTF	TGCGCCAGCAGCCCTGGAGGACAGTCTGGGGCCAACGTCCTGACTTTC
-	-	TRBV6-5	TRBJ1-2	CASSYSGTPVGYTF	TGTGCCAGCAGTTACTCGGGCACTCCGGTCGGCTACACCTTC
-	-	TRBV7-9	TRBJ1-2	CASSLETGGGYTF	TGTGCCAGCAGCTTAGAAACCGGGGGTGGCTACACCTTC
-	-	TRBV30	TRBJ1-1	CAWTYRVGTEASF	TGTGCCTGGACTTACAGGGTTGGCACTGAAGCTTCCTTT
-	TRBD1	TRBV6-4	TRBJ2-2	CASSDSMQGAVGTGELFF	TGTGCCAGCAGTGACTCGATGCAGGGGGCGGTCGGAACCGGGGAGCTGTTTTTT
-	TRBD2	TRBV13	TRBJ2-1	CASSGFSGGRNEQFF	TGTGCCAGCAGCGGCTTCTCGGGGGGGCGAAATGAGCAGTTCTTC
-	TRBD2	TRBV7-1	TRBJ2-2	CASSSLRQSKGLAGGLSFTGELFF	TGTGCCAGCAGCTCACTTCGACAGAGTAAGGGACTAGCGGGGGGGCTTTCGTTCACCGGGGAGCTGTTTTTT
-	-	TRBV28	TRBJ2-5	CASRRNTQLEGHETQYF	TGTGCCAGCAGGCGGAATACTCAGCTGGAGGGCCATGAGACCCAGTACTTC
-	TRBD2	TRBV28	TRBJ2-3	CASSSPPGGGFSTDTQYF	TGTGCCAGCAGTTCCCCACCCGGGGGGGGATTTAGCACAGATACGCAGTATTTT
-	-	TRBV2	TRBJ2-1	CASRVPYASYNEQFF	TGTGCCAGCAGAGTACCCTACGCGTCCTACAATGAGCAGTTCTTC
-	TRBD1	TRBV5-5	TRBJ2-7	CASSYKPTGTASYEQYF	TGTGCCAGCAGCTACAAGCCCACCGGGACAGCCTCCTACGAGCAGTACTTC
few	TRBD2	TRBV30	TRBJ2-3	CAWVLLAGVGTDTQYF	TGTGCCTGGGTTTTACTAGCGGGGGTTGGGACAGATACGCAGTATTTT
-	-	TRBV5-8	TRBJ2-7	CASSPGVEGPEQYF	TGTGCCAGCAGCCCGGGGGTGGAGGGGCCCGAGCAGTACTTC
-	TRBD1	TRBV28	TRBJ1-6	CASSAPGTGGKKNSPLHF	TGTGCCAGCAGTGCACCCGGGACAGGGGGAAAAAAGAATTCACCCCTCCACTTT
few	TRBD2	TRBV4-1	TRBJ2-7	CASSQATGGLSYEQYF	TGCGCCAGCAGCCAAGCTACGGGGGGGCTCTCCTACGAGCAGTACTTC
-	-	TRBV15	TRBJ1-4	CATSKGGEVEKLFF	TGTGCCACCAGCAAGGGGGGGGAGGTCGAAAAACTGTTTTTT
once	-	TRBV5-1	TRBJ1-1	CASSLVSPNTEAFF	TGCGCCAGCAGCTTGGTATCCCCGAACACTGAAGCTTTCTTT
-	TRBD2	TRBV7-8	TRBJ2-3	CASSYRLAGGEDTQYF	TGTGCCAGCAGCTACCGACTAGCGGGAGGAGAAGATACGCAGTATTTT
-	-	TRBV19	TRBJ1-5	CASSIGASLQPQHF	TGTGCCAGTAGTATAGGGGCCTCCCTTCAGCCCCAGCATTTT
once	TRBD1	TRBV7-9	TRBJ1-1	CASSSGQNAEAFF	TGTGCCAGCAGCTCGGGACAGAACGCTGAAGCTTTCTTT
-	-	TRBV6-6	TRBJ2-5	CASSYMLPGEETQYF	TGTGCCAGCAGTTATATGTTACCAGGGGAAGAGACCCAGTACTTC
-	-	TRBV27	TRBJ2-7	CASSEIGGAGTYEQYF	TGTGCCAGCAGTGAAATAGGGGGGGCCGGCACCTACGAGCAGTACTTC
-	-	TRBV7-9	TRBJ1-1	CASSLDRTEAFF	TGTGCCAGCAGCTTAGACAGGACCGAAGCTTTCTTT
once	-	TRBV18	TRBJ2-1	CASSAGADNEQFF	TGTGCCAGCTCGGCCGGAGCGGACAATGAGCAGTTCTTC
once	TRBD2	TRBV5-4	TRBJ2-3	CASSSRLAGSTDTQYF	TGTGCCAGCAGCTCCCGACTAGCGGGGTCCACAGATACGCAGTATTTT
-	TRBD1	TRBV28	TRBJ1-1	CASSRPGQGITEAFF	TGTGCCAGCAGCCGACCGGGACAGGGGATCACTGAAGCTTTCTTT
-	TRBD1	TRBV2	TRBJ1-2	CASSTDRVYYGYTF	TGTGCCAGCAGCACCGACAGGGTTTACTATGGCTACACCTTC
-	-	TRBV5-8	TRBJ1-5	CASSPAVAVVQPQHF	TGTGCCAGCAGCCCTGCGGTGGCAGTGGTTCAGCCCCAGCATTTT
few	TRBD1	TRBV9	TRBJ1-5	CASSAGGAGNQPQHF	TGTGCCAGCAGCGCAGGGGGCGCGGGCAATCAGCCCCAGCATTTT
-	-	TRBV7-9	TRBJ1-2	CASSTQGYGYTF	TGTGCCAGCAGCACACAGGGATATGGCTACACCTTC
few	-	TRBV5-8	TRBJ1-5	CASSWAGRSSNQPQHF	TGTGCCAGCAGCTGGGCCGGGAGAAGTAGCAATCAGCCCCAGCATTTT
-	TRBD2	TRBV5-1	TRBJ2-2	CASSLAASGTGELFF	TGCGCCAGCAGCTTGGCCGCTAGCGGCACCGGGGAGCTGTTTTTT
-	-	TRBV5-1	TRBJ1-6	CASSLEGANSPLHF	TGCGCCAGCAGCTTGGAAGGGGCTAATTCACCCCTCCACTTT
-	TRBD1	TRBV2	TRBJ2-2	CASRSDRENTGELFF	TGTGCCAGCAGGAGCGACAGGGAGAACACCGGGGAGCTGTTTTTT
-	-	TRBV11-2	TRBJ2-3	CASTAGTDTQYF	TGTGCCAGCACAGCGGGCACAGATACGCAGTATTTT
-	TRBD1	TRBV28	TRBJ1-5	CASTTDRGDQPQHF	TGTGCCAGCACCACCGACAGGGGTGATCAGCCCCAGCATTTT
once	-	TRBV10-3	TRBJ1-6	CAISESQGGSSPLHF	TGTGCCATCAGTGAGTCGCAGGGAGGGAGTTCACCCCTCCACTTT
few	-	TRBV7-9	TRBJ2-5	CSSSLASPGRETQYF	TGTTCCAGCAGCTTAGCATCCCCGGGGAGGGAGACCCAGTACTTC
once	TRBD2	TRBV19	TRBJ2-1	CASSRRTSGSYNEQFF	TGTGCCAGTAGTAGGAGGACTAGCGGGAGTTACAATGAGCAGTTCTTC